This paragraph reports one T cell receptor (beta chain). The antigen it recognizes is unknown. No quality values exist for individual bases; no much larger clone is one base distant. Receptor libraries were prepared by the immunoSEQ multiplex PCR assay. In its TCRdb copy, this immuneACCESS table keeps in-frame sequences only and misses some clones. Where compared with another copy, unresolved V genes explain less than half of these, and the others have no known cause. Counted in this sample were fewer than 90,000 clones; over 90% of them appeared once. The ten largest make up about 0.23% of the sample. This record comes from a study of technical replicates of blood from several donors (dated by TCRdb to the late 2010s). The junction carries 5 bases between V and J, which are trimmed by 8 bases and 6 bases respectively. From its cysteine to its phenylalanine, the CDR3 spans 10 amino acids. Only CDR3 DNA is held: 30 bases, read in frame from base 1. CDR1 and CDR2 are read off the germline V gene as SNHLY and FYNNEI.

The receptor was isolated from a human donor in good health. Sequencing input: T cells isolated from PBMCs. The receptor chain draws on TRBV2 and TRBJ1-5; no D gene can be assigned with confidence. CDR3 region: CASGRQPQHF. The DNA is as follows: TGTGCCAGCGGCCGTCAGCCCCAGCATTTT.